The entry below describes one T cell receptor beta chain. As yet, its antigen is unknown. TCRdb reprocessed the RT-PCR reads with MiXCR, giving one entry per CDR3 protein. The data hold about 650,000 distinct CDR3 sequences, with around 13% observed a single time. The data originate from a study of response to subunit inactivated influenza vaccine. Study-wide points: Authors suggested that a seasonal influenza vaccination recruits few new T cells each time.

Here the sequenced sample was PBMCs from blood, taken 14 days before vaccination. The clonotype was recovered from a man aged 45 to 65 who received an inactivated influenza vaccine.

The CDR3 loop reads CASSWGLAGENEQFF. The DNA of the CDR3 is TGTGCCAGCAGCTGGGGACTAGCGGGAGAGAATGAGCAGTTCTTC. This chain uses TRBV11-1 with TRBJ2-1, with TRBD2 identical over 14 bases. Germline lookup yields CDR1 SGHAT and CDR2 FQDESV (reference sequence). V lost 4 bases to trimming and J lost 7 bases; unmatched junction nucleotides: 3. The CDR3 sequence is 15 residues long.